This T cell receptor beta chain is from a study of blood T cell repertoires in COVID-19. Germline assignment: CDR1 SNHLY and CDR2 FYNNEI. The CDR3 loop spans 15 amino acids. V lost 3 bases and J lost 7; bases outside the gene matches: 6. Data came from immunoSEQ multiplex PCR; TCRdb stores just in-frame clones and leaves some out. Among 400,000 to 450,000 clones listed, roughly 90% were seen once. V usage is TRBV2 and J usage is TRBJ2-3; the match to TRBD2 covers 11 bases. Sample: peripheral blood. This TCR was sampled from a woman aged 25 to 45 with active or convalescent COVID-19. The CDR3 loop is CASSDTSGSGNTQYF. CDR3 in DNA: TGTGCCAGCAGTGATACTAGCGGGAGTGGAAATACGCAGTATTTT.